This is a list of T cell receptor beta chains from one sample in a study of cytomegalovirus exposure and HLA in healthy donors. TCRdb keeps only in-frame clones here, not all; method: immunoSEQ multiplex PCR. This table has 65,000 to 90,000 clones, roughly 85% appearing once. The source material was PBMCs. The receptors stem from a man aged 25 to 40 in good health and CMV-seronegative. Both conserved end residues are part of each CDR3. The order of the fields is D gene, V gene, J gene, clone size, CDR3 DNA, CDR3 protein. A D gene is named only where the DNA matches it firmly. Not every row has a clone size; where given, it reads once, few, many or a size class.

d_gene: TRBD1
v_gene: TRBV14
j_gene: TRBJ1-2
abundance: -
CDR3nt: TGTGCCAGCAGCCCGGGACAGCTCCTATCGGGTGGCGGCTACACCTTC
CDR3aa: CASSPGQLLSGGGYTF

d_gene: -
v_gene: TRBV28
j_gene: TRBJ2-5
abundance: -
CDR3nt: TGTGCCAGCAGTTCGGGGAGACCAGGGACCCAGTACTTC
CDR3aa: CASSSGRPGTQYF

d_gene: -
v_gene: TRBV10-3
j_gene: TRBJ1-6
abundance: -
CDR3nt: TGTGCCATCAGTGAGAGGCAGGGGTATGGATCACCCCTCCACTTT
CDR3aa: CAISERQGYGSPLHF

d_gene: -
v_gene: TRBV7-8
j_gene: TRBJ2-4
abundance: -
CDR3nt: TGTGCCAGCAGCTTTATGGTTGGGCCAAAAAACATTCAGTACTTC
CDR3aa: CASSFMVGPKNIQYF

d_gene: -
v_gene: TRBV6-1
j_gene: TRBJ2-1
abundance: few
CDR3nt: TGTGCCATCATAAGGGGCCACAATGAGCAGTTCTTC
CDR3aa: CAIIRGHNEQFF

d_gene: -
v_gene: TRBV18
j_gene: TRBJ1-6
abundance: -
CDR3nt: TGTGCCAGCTCACCACCTCCGAGGAATTCACCCCTCCACTTT
CDR3aa: CASSPPPRNSPLHF

d_gene: -
v_gene: TRBV6-5
j_gene: TRBJ2-1
abundance: once
CDR3nt: TGTGCCAGCAGCTCACGAGAGGACAATGAGCAGTTCTTC
CDR3aa: CASSSREDNEQFF

d_gene: TRBD1
v_gene: TRBV5-1
j_gene: TRBJ2-2
abundance: -
CDR3nt: TGCGCCAGCAGCCCCCATGGACAGGATTATGGCGGGGAGCTGTTTTTT
CDR3aa: CASSPHGQDYGGELFF

d_gene: TRBD1
v_gene: TRBV5-6
j_gene: TRBJ2-1
abundance: once
CDR3nt: TGTGCCAGCGAGCTTGGAAGGGGGCAAAATGAGCAGTTCTTC
CDR3aa: CASELGRGQNEQFF

d_gene: -
v_gene: TRBV19
j_gene: TRBJ1-5
abundance: -
CDR3nt: TGTGCCAGTAGTACCCTAGGGGTTTCCCAGCCCCAGCATTTT
CDR3aa: CASSTLGVSQPQHF

d_gene: -
v_gene: TRBV5-1
j_gene: TRBJ1-4
abundance: few
CDR3nt: TGCGCCAGCAGCCAGTTACCAACTAATGAAAAACTGTTTTTT
CDR3aa: CASSQLPTNEKLFF

d_gene: -
v_gene: TRBV6-1
j_gene: TRBJ2-7
abundance: -
CDR3nt: TGTGCCAGCAGTGAACTCTACGAGCAGTACTTC
CDR3aa: CASSELYEQYF